This section outlines one TCR beta chain sequence together with its context. Its cognate antigen is unknown. Profiled with immunoSEQ multiplex PCR; TCRdb holds only in-frame clones, not every one. The data contain 77,000 or so clones, over 85% of them singletons. CDR1 is LGHNT and CDR2 is FRNRAP in the germline V gene. The CDR3 has 12 residues. Trimming took off 5 bases at V and 14 bases at J, with 15 bases between the two ends. The data originate from a study of OX40 agonist ivuxolimab in advanced cancers. Study context: Treatment of patients was with ivuxolimab, an agonistic anti-OX40 (CD134) antibody.

Study observations and caveats: Partial responders at 0.1-3.0 mg/kg showed near-lowest clonal expansion. Expanded clones were, on average, more numerous in CD8+ T cells than in CD4+.

The receptor was isolated from an adult with an advanced solid tumor such as melanoma, head and neck, liver or kidney cancer. The sequenced sample was CD4+ or CD8+ T cells sorted from blood, obtained in a trial of the OX40 agonist ivuxolimab. The chain employs TRBV12-5 and TRBJ2-2, with D possibly being TRBD1 (6 bases). The CDR3 DNA is TGTGCTAGTGGTGGTCCGGGACAAGAACTGTTTTTT. Translated, it gives CASGGPGQELFF.